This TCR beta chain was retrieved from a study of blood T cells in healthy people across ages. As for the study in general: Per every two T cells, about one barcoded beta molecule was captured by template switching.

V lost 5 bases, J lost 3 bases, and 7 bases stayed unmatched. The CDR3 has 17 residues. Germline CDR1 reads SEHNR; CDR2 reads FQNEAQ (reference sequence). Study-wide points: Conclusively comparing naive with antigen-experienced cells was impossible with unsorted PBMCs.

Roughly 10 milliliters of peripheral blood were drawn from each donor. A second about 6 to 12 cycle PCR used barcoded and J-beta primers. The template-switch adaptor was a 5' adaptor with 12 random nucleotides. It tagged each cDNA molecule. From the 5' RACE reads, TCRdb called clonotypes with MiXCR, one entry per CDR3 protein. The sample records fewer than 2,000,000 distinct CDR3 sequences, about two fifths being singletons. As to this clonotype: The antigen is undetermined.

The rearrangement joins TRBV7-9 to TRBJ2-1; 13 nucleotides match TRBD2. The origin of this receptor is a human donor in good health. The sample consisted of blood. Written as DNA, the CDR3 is TGTGCCAGCAGCGTGACTAGCGGGGGGCCCCACTACAATGAGCAGTTCTTC. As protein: CASSVTSGGPHYNEQFF.